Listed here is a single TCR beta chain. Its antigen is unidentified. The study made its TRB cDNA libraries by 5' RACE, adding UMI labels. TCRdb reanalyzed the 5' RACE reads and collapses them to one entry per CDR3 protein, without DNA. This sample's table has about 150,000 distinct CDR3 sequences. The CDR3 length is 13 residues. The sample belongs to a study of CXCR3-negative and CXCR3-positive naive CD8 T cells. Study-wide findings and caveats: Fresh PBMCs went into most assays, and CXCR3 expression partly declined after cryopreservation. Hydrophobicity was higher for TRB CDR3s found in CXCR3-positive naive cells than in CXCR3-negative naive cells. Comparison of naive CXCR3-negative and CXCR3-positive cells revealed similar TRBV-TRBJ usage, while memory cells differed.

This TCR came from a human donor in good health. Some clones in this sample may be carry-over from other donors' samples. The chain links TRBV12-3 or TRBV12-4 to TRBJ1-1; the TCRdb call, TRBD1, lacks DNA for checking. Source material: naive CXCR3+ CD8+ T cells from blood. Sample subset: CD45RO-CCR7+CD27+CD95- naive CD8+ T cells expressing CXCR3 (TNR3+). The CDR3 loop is CASSPDRVTEAFF.